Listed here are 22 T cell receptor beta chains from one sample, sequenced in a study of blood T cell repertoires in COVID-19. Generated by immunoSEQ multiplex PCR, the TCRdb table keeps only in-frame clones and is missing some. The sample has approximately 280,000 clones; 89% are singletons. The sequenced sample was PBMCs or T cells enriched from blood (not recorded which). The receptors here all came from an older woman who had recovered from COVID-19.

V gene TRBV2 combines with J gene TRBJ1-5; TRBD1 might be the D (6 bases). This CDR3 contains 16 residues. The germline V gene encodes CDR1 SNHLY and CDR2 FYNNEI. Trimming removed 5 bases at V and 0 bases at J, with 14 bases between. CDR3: CASSSGQSYSNQPQHF. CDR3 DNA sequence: TGTGCCAGCAGTTCAGGACAGTCGTATAGCAATCAGCCCCAGCATTTT.

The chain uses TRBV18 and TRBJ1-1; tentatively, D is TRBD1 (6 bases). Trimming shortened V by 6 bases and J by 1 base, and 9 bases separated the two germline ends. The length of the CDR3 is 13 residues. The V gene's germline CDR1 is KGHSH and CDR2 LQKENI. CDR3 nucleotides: TGTGCCAGCTCCAGGGGCCCGAACACTGAAGCTTTCTTT. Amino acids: CASSRGPNTEAFF.

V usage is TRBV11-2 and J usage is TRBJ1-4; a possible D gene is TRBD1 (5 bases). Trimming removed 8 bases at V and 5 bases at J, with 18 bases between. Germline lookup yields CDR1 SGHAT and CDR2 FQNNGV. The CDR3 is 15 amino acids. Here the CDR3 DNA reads TGTGCCAGCTCCGCCTTGGGGCAGGGCAATGAAAAACTGTTTTTT. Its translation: CASSALGQGNEKLFF.

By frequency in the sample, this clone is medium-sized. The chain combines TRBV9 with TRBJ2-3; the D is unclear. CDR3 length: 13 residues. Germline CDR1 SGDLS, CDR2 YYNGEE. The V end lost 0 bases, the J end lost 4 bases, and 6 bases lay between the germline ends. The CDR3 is CASSVGGADTQYF. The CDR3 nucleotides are TGTGCCAGCAGCGTAGGAGGCGCAGATACGCAGTATTTT.

The CDR3 sequence: CASSLQGASGQPQHF. The CDR3 region has the DNA TGCGCCAGCAGTCTGCAGGGGGCGTCGGGTCAGCCCCAGCATTTT. V is TRBV5-1 and J is TRBJ1-5, with 8 bases that match TRBD1. Germline V gene lookup returns CDR1 SGHRS and CDR2 YFSETQ. The CDR3 covers 15 residues. The V and J ends lost 5 bases and 6 bases, in that order; junction bases with no gene match: 10.

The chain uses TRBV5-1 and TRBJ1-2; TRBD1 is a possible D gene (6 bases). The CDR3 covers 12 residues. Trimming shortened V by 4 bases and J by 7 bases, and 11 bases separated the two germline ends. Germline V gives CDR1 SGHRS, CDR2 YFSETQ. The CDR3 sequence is CASSVSGVGYTF. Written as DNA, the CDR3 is TGCGCCAGCAGCGTCTCAGGGGTTGGCTACACCTTC.

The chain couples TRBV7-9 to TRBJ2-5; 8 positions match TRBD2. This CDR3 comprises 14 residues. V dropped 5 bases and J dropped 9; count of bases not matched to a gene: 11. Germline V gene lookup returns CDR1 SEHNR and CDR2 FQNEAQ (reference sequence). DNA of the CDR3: TGTGCCAGCAGCCAGGACAGCACCGGGGGGGCCCAGTACTTC. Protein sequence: CASSQDSTGGAQYF.

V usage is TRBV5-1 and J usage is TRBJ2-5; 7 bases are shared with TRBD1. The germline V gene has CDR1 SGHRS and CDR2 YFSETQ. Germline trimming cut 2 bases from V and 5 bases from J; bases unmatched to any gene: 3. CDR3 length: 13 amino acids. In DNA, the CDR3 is TGCGCCAGCAGCTTACAGGGGCTGGAGACCCAGTACTTC. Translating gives CASSLQGLETQYF.

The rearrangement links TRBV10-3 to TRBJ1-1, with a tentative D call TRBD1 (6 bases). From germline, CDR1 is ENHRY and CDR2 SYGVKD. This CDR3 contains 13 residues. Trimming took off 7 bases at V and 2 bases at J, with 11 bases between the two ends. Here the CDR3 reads CAIKRTDNTEAFF. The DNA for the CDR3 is TGTGCCATCAAACGGACAGATAACACTGAAGCTTTCTTT.

The CDR3 DNA reads as TGTGCCAGCACCATTGGACAGGGAGGTCAGCCCCAGCATTTT. This encodes CASTIGQGGQPQHF. The V call is TRBV7-8, the J call TRBJ1-5; 8 bases agree with TRBD1. The V segment lost 7 bases and the J segment 6 bases; nucleotides outside the gene matches: 8. This CDR3 region has 14 residues. Per the germline V gene, CDR1 is SGHVS and CDR2 is FQNEAQ.

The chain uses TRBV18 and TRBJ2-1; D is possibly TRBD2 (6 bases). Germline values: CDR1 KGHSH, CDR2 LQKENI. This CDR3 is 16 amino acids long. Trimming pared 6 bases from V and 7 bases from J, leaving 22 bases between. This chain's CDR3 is CASSPFTAGVSNEQFF. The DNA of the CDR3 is TGTGCCAGCTCTCCCTTTACAGCGGGCGTATCGAATGAGCAGTTCTTC.

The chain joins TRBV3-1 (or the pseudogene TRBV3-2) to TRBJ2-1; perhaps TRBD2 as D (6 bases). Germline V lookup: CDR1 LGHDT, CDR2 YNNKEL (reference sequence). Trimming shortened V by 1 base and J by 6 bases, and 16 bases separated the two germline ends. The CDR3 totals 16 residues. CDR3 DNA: TGTGCCAGCAGCCAAGGCCTGGCGGGAAGGGGCAATGAGCAGTTCTTC. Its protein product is CASSQGLAGRGNEQFF.

As DNA, the CDR3 is TGTGCCTGGAGGCTCGGGGGATCACCCCTCCACTTT. Its translation is CAWRLGGSPLHF. The gene calls are TRBV30 and TRBJ1-6; possible D gene TRBD1, 5 bases. Between the trimmed V and J ends, which lost 3 bases and 10 bases, there was a span of 10 bases. Germline lookup yields CDR1 GTSNPN and CDR2 SVGIG (reference sequence). The CDR3 sequence is 12 residues long. The variable domain in full, completed from reference TRBV30 and TRBJ1-6, reads SQTIHQWPATLVQPVGSPLSLECTVEGTSNPNLYWYRQAAGRGLQLLFYSVGIGQISSEVPQNLSASRPQDRQFILSSKKLLLSDSGFYLCAWRLGGSPLHFGNGTRLTVT.

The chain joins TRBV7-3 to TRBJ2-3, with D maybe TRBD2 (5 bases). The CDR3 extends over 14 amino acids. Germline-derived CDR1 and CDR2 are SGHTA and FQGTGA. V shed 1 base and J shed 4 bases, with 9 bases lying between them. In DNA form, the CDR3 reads TGTGCCAGCAGCTTAAACTCGGGGTCAGATACGCAGTATTTT. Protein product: CASSLNSGSDTQYF.

The chain's CDR3 is CASSLKTVMNTEAFF. In nucleotides, the CDR3 is TGTGCCAGCAGCCTAAAGACAGTGATGAACACTGAAGCTTTCTTT. The V and J genes are TRBV5-6 and TRBJ1-1; tentatively, D is TRBD1 (5 bases). CDR3 length: 15 residues. Trimming took off 4 bases at V and 0 bases at J, with 13 bases between the two ends. Germline CDR1 SGHDT, CDR2 YYEEEE.

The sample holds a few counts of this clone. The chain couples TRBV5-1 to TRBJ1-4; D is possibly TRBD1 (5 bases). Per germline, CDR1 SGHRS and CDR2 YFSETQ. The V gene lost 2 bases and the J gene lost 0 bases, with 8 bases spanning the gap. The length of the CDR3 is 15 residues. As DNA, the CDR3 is TGCGCCAGCAGCTTCAGGGCAGCAACTAATGAAAAACTGTTTTTT. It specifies CASSFRAATNEKLFF. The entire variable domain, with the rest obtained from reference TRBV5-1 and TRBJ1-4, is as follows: KAGVTQTPRYLIKTRGQQVTLSCSPISGHRSVSWYQQTPGQGLQFLFEYFSETQRNKGNFPGRFSGRQFSNSRSEMNVSTLELGDSALYLCASSFRAATNEKLFFGSGTQLSVL.

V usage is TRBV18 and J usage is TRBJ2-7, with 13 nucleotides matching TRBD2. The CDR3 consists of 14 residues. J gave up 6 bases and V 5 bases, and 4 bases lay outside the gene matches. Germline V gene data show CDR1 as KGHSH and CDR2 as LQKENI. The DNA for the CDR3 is TGTGCCAGCTCAACCGGACTAGCGGGAGCCGAGCAGTACTTC. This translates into CASSTGLAGAEQYF.

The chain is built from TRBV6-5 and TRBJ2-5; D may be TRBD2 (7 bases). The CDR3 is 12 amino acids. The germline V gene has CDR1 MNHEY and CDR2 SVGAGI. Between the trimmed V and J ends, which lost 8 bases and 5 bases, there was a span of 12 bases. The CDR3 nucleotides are TGTGCCAGCGGGGGGGCATCGGAGACCCAGTACTTC. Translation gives CASGGASETQYF.

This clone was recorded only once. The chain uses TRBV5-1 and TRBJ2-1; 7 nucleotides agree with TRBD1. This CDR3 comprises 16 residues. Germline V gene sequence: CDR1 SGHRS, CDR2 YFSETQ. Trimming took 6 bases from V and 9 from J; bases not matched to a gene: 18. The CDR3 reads CASILGDRVVASEQFF. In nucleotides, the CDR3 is TGCGCCAGCATCTTAGGAGACAGGGTTGTAGCGAGTGAGCAGTTCTTC.

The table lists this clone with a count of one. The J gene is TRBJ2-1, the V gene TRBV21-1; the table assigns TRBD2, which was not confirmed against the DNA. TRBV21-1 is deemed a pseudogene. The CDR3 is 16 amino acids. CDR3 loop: CASGRLAPSSYNEQFF. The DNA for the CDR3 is TGTGCCAGCGGAAGACTAGCCCCAAGCTCCTACAATGAGCAGTTCTTC.

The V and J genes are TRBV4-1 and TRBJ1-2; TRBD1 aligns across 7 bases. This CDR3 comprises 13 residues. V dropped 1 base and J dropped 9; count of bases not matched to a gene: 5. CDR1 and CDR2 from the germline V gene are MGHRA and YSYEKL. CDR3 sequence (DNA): TGCGCCAGCAGCCAAGCCCCGACAGGGAGCTACACCTTC. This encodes CASSQAPTGSYTF.

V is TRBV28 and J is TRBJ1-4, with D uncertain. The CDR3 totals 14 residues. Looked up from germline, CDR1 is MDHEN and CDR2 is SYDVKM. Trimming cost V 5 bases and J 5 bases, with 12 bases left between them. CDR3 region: CASSPGTPNEKLFF. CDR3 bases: TGTGCCAGCAGTCCGGGAACCCCAAATGAAAAACTGTTTTTT.